These T cell receptor beta chains were read from a single sample in a study of blood T cells in healthy people across ages. One entry per CDR3 protein results from TCRdb running MiXCR on the 5' RACE reads. The sample consists of approximately 1,000,000 distinct CDR3 sequences, 35% to 45% of them appearing once. The specimen was blood. These receptors all stem from a man in his late teens or twenties in good health. CDR3s include the opening cysteine and the closing phenylalanine or tryptophan. A D gene is named only where the DNA matches it firmly. Not all rows give a size; the values are once, few, many and, for expanded clones, a class.

D,size,V,J,CDR3,DNA
-,few,TRBV10-3,TRBJ2-7,CAISEVGGDSTYEQYF,TGTGCCATCAGTGAGGTGGGAGGGGACAGTACCTACGAGCAGTACTTC
-,-,TRBV12-3/TRBV12-4,TRBJ1-4,CASTPGGTTNKKLFF,TGTGCCAGCACCCCGGGGGGGACAACTAATAAAAAACTGTTTTTT
-,-,TRBV4-1,TRBJ2-2,CASSQREVNTGELFF,TGCGCCAGCAGCCAAAGGGAAGTGAACACCGGGGAGCTGTTTTTT
TRBD1,-,TRBV10-3,TRBJ1-2,CAISESGDSFYGYTF,TGTGCCATCAGTGAGTCAGGGGACAGCTTTTATGGCTACACCTTC
-,few,TRBV18,TRBJ2-3,CASSRQERTDTQYF,TGTGCCAGCTCACGACAGGAGCGCACAGATACGCAGTATTTT
-,few,TRBV10-3,TRBJ2-7,CAISDYRDNEQYF,TGTGCCATCAGTGATTACAGGGATAACGAGCAGTACTTC
-,-,TRBV28,TRBJ1-5,CASNQRWRNQPQHF,TGTGCCAGCAACCAGAGATGGCGCAATCAGCCCCAGCATTTT
-,once,TRBV2,TRBJ2-2,CASSEVGGRTGELFF,TGTGCCAGCAGTGAAGTGGGGGGGCGTACCGGGGAGCTGTTTTTT
-,-,TRBV28,TRBJ2-7,CASSSPVDYEQYF,TGTGCCAGCAGCTCACCCGTGGACTACGAGCAGTACTTC
-,-,TRBV11-2,TRBJ2-3,CASSSRTSSPGQYF,TGTGCCAGCAGCTCCAGGACCTCCTCTCCGGGGCAGTATTTT
TRBD1,few,TRBV10-3,TRBJ1-2,CAIRETTDRAGYTF,TGTGCCATCAGAGAAACCACGGACAGGGCCGGCTACACCTTC
TRBD1,-,TRBV13,TRBJ2-3,CASSRTGCTETQYF,TGTGCCAGCAGTAGGACAGGCTGCACAGAGACGCAGTATTTT
-,-,TRBV12-3/TRBV12-4,TRBJ1-2,CASSLGFGTNYGYTF,TGTGCCAGCAGTTTGGGTTTCGGGACTAACTATGGCTACACCTTC
-,-,TRBV20-1,TRBJ1-2,CSAMAVTDPYGYTF,TGCAGTGCAATGGCAGTGACAGATCCCTATGGCTACACCTTC
TRBD1,many,TRBV9,TRBJ2-3,CASSGTGYGTQYF,TGTGCCAGCAGCGGGACAGGCTACGGTACGCAGTATTTT
-,-,TRBV20-1,TRBJ1-2,CRKGGSYGCTF,-
TRBD1,-,TRBV30,TRBJ2-5,CAWSLLTGGSDNEQYF,TGTGCCTGGAGTCTACTGACAGGGGGTTCCGACAATGAGCAGTACTTC
TRBD1,many,TRBV11-1,TRBJ1-2,CASSLGTVPGYTF,TGTGCCAGCAGCCTTGGGACAGTTCCTGGCTACACCTTC
-,-,TRBV28,TRBJ2-6,CASTMGGILSGANVLTF,TGTGCCAGCACAATGGGGGGCATCCTCTCTGGGGCCAACGTCCTGACTTTC
TRBD1,-,TRBV12-3/TRBV12-4,TRBJ1-5,CASSSFYRGTIGIQPQHF,TGTGCCAGCAGTTCCTTTTACAGGGGGACTATCGGCATTCAGCCCCAGCATTTT
-,many,TRBV29-1,TRBJ2-7,CSGSLNSEQYF,TGCAGCGGGAGCCTTAACAGCGAGCAGTACTTC
TRBD2,few,TRBV4-3,TRBJ2-5,CASSLSGRVGETQYF,TGCGCCAGCAGCCTCTCTGGGAGGGTTGGGGAGACCCAGTACTTC
TRBD2,few,TRBV4-1,TRBJ2-1,CASSQGPSSGRNNEQFF,TGCGCCAGCAGCCAGGGACCAAGTAGCGGGCGAAACAATGAGCAGTTCTTC
-,-,TRBV28,TRBJ1-1,CASRNTVFTEAFF,TGTGCCAGCAGAAACACAGTATTTACTGAAGCTTTCTTT
-,-,TRBV4-3,TRBJ2-7,CASSQAYFSAGEQYF,TGCGCCAGCAGCCAAGCATATTTCTCGGCCGGAGAGCAGTACTTC
-,-,TRBV5-1,TRBJ1-5,CASSVEGIYNQPQHF,TGCGCCAGCAGCGTCGAGGGGATATACAATCAGCCCCAGCATTTT
TRBD1,-,TRBV9,TRBJ1-2,CASSTQGTGYGYTF,TGTGCCAGCAGCACCCAAGGGACAGGTTATGGCTACACCTTC
TRBD2,once,TRBV14,TRBJ2-3,CASSPLGREDTDTQYF,TGTGCCAGCAGCCCCTTGGGGCGGGAGGACACAGATACGCAGTATTTT
-,few,TRBV25-1,TRBJ1-6,CASRKDSGNSPLHF,TGTGCCAGCAGAAAGGACAGCGGGAATTCACCCCTCCACTTT
-,few,TRBV18,TRBJ1-2,CASSGVESGYTF,TGTGCCAGCTCAGGGGTAGAGAGCGGCTACACCTTC
-,-,TRBV9,TRBJ2-5,CASSVAQGPQETQYF,TGTGCCAGCAGCGTGGCACAGGGACCTCAAGAGACCCAGTACTTC
-,few,TRBV7-2,TRBJ2-2,CASSLNSGAGELFF,TGTGCCAGCAGCTTGAATTCAGGCGCCGGGGAGCTGTTTTTT
-,-,TRBV16,TRBJ1-2,CASSQSYMEGYTF,TGTGCCAGCAGCCAGAGCTACATGGAGGGCTACACCTTC
TRBD1,-,TRBV5-6,TRBJ2-7,CASSSTGGREQYF,TGTGCCAGCAGCTCGACAGGGGGCAGGGAGCAGTACTTC
TRBD1,few,TRBV30,TRBJ2-7,CAWATGTGAYEQYF,TGTGCCTGGGCTACCGGGACAGGGGCCTACGAGCAGTACTTC
-,many,TRBV10-3,TRBJ2-4,CAISPGDKNIQYF,TGTGCCATCAGTCCCGGGGACAAAAACATTCAGTACTTC
-,-,TRBV4-3,TRBJ1-5,CASSQNMEQPQHF,TGCGCCAGCAGCCAAAATATGGAACAGCCCCAGCATTTT
-,few,TRBV12-5,TRBJ2-3,CASGLGRKGSVADTQYF,TGTGCTAGTGGTTTGGGTAGAAAAGGGTCGGTGGCAGATACGCAGTATTTT
TRBD1,-,TRBV7-9,TRBJ1-2,CASSLAVRDSVHGYTF,TGTGCCAGCAGCTTAGCTGTAAGGGACAGCGTTCATGGCTACACCTTC
TRBD1,-,TRBV4-2,TRBJ1-2,CASSQAGQGDNYGYTF,TGTGCCAGCAGCCAGGCCGGACAGGGGGATAACTATGGCTACACCTTC
TRBD2,few,TRBV24-1,TRBJ2-3,CATSDSGTMSVTQYF,TGTGCCACCAGTGATTCCGGGACTATGAGTGTTACGCAGTATTTT
TRBD2,-,TRBV20-1,TRBJ2-1,CSAETSGTGEQFF,TGCAGTGCTGAAACTAGCGGTACCGGTGAGCAGTTCTTC
-,-,TRBV7-8,TRBJ1-1,CASSLDAGPMNTEAFF,TGTGCCAGCAGCTTAGATGCGGGGCCCATGAACACTGAAGCTTTCTTT
-,few,TRBV20-1,TRBJ1-4,CSAPKQGGDATNEKLFF,TGCAGTGCTCCAAAACAGGGTGGGGATGCAACTAATGAAAAACTGTTTTTT
TRBD2,-,TRBV20-1,TRBJ2-3,CSARGGPAGLIDTQYF,TGCAGTGCTAGAGGTGGCCCAGCGGGGCTCATAGATACGCAGTATTTT
TRBD2,few,TRBV5-1,TRBJ2-3,CASSRTSGSRTDTQYF,TGCGCCAGCAGTCGGACTAGTGGGAGCCGCACAGATACGCAGTATTTT
TRBD2,-,TRBV2,TRBJ2-5,CASSGGASETQYF,TGTGCCAGTAGCGGGGGGGCCTCGGAGACCCAGTACTTC
-,-,TRBV12-3/TRBV12-4,TRBJ2-5,CASTPDGYGTQYF,TGTGCCAGCACCCCTGACGGGTATGGGACCCAGTACTTC
-,few,TRBV9,TRBJ2-1,CASSVRTDRSYNEQFF,TGTGCCAGCAGCGTAAGGACAGACCGTTCCTACAATGAGCAGTTCTTC
-,few,TRBV6-2/TRBV6-3,TRBJ1-4,CASSSTGHTIFGKLFF,TGTGCCAGCAGTTCAACGGGACATACTATATTCGGAAAACTGTTTTTT
TRBD1,-,TRBV29-1,TRBJ2-5,CSVARTGVRETQYF,TGCAGCGTTGCCCGGACAGGGGTAAGAGAGACCCAGTACTTC
TRBD1,-,TRBV12-3/TRBV12-4,TRBJ1-4,CASSLAQGAIETNEKLFF,TGTGCCAGCAGTTTAGCGCAGGGGGCAATCGAAACTAATGAAAAACTGTTTTTT
-,-,TRBV14,TRBJ2-5,CASSQGSVETQYF,TGTGCCAGCAGCCAAGGTTCCGTCGAGACCCAGTACTTC
-,few,TRBV6-1,TRBJ2-5,CASSDPETQYF,TGTGCCAGCAGTGACCCCGAGACCCAGTACTTC
-,few,TRBV9,TRBJ2-1,CASSANLRNEQFF,TGTGCCAGCAGCGCGAATCTAAGGAATGAGCAGTTCTTC
-,-,TRBV9,TRBJ2-1,CASSVGGGQYNEQFF,TGTGCCAGCAGCGTAGGGGGGGGGCAATACAATGAGCAGTTCTTC
-,-,TRBV12-3/TRBV12-4,TRBJ1-2,CASSFSEPIHTF,TGTGCCAGCAGTTTTAGTGAACCGATCCACACCTTC